Below, one T cell receptor beta chain is given with its context. Its antigen is still unknown. The entry originates in a study of cytomegalovirus exposure and HLA in healthy donors. PCR involved 60 Vbeta and 13 Jbeta primers. Measured with immunoSEQ multiplex PCR; TCRdb has only the in-frame clones, and not every one. Among some 140,000 clones listed, about 77% were seen once. Study conclusions and caveats: Association of a missense DCLRE1C variant with TCR beta V- and J-gene trimming was reported in a later analysis.

CDR3 size: 15 residues. The ends lost 6 bases at V and 1 base at J; junction bases unmatched: 8. Germline CDR1 SNHLY, CDR2 FYNNEI. The chain uses TRBV2 and TRBJ1-1, with TRBD1 identical over 7 bases. The sequence was collected from a woman aged 40 to 50 in good health and CMV-seronegative. Sequencing input: PBMCs. The CDR3 DNA reads as TGTGCCAGCAGAATACAGGGGTGGGAGAACACTGAAGCTTTCTTT. Protein: CASRIQGWENTEAFF.